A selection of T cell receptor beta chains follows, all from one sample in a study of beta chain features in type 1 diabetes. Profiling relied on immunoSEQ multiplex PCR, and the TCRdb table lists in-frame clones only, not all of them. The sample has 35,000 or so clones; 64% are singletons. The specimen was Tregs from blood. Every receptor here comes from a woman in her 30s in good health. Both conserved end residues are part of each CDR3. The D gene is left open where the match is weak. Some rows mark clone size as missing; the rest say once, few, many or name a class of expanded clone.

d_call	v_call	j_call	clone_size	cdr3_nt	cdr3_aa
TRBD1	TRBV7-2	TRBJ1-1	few	TGTGCCAGCAGCTCCGGGACAGGGGTGCACACTGAAGCTTTCTTT	CASSSGTGVHTEAFF
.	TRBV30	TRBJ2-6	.	TGTGCCTGGTTCGGCGGCACGCTTCCGACGGTGTCTGGGGCCAACGTCCTGACTTTC	CAWFGGTLPTVSGANVLTF
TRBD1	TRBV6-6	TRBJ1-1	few	TGTGCCGGGGAACAGGGGCAAGGGAACACTGAAGCTTTCTTT	CAGEQGQGNTEAFF
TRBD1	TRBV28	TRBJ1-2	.	TGTGCCAGCACTTCCTTCGTGGGGACAGGGGTTCCTGGCTACACCTTC	CASTSFVGTGVPGYTF
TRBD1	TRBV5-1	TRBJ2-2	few	TGCGCCAGCAGCTTCCGGACAGGGTTAAGCGGGGAGCTGTTTTTT	CASSFRTGLSGELFF
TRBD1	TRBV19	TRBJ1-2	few	TGTGCCAGTAAGATCGGACAGGGAAGCTATGGCTACACCTTC	CASKIGQGSYGYTF
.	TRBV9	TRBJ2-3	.	TGTGCCAGCAGCGTAGCCGGGGGGGGACAGGGATTTACAGATACGCAGTATTTT	CASSVAGGGQGFTDTQYF
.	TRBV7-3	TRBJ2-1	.	TGTGCCAGCAGCTACCCCGGGGACAATGAGCAGTTCTTC	CASSYPGDNEQFF
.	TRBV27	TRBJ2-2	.	TGTGCCAGCAGTCTAAAATTCCAGGGGACCGGGGAGCTGTTTTTT	CASSLKFQGTGELFF
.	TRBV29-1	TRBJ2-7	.	TGCAGCGCCGAAGGGGCAGCCTCCTACGAGCAGTACTTC	CSAEGAASYEQYF
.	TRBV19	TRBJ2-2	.	TGTGCCAGTAGTATCTCCGTCGGGGGAAGGACCGGGGAGCTGTTTTTT	CASSISVGGRTGELFF
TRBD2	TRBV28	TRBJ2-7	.	TGTGCCAGCAGTTCCGCTAGCGGGAGCCTCTACGAGCAGTACTTC	CASSSASGSLYEQYF
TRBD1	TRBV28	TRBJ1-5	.	TGTGCCAGCACCACTCTGGGACAGGGGAGGCAGCCCCAGCATTTT	CASTTLGQGRQPQHF
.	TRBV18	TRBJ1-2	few	TGTGCCAGCTCACCAGGGGAGGACTATGGCTACACCTTC	CASSPGEDYGYTF
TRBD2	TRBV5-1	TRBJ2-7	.	TGCGCGAGCAGAATGGGGGGATCAGGCCTAGCGGGATTGGTCTACGAGCAGTACTTC	CASRMGGSGLAGLVYEQYF
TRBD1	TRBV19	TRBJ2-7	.	TGTGCCAGTAGTATAGAGGGACAGATCTCCTACGAGCAGTACTTC	CASSIEGQISYEQYF
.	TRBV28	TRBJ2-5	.	TGTGCCAGTCGCGCGTACAGTTCTAGCGTTCAAGAGACCCAGTACTTC	CASRAYSSSVQETQYF
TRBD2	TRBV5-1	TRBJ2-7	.	TGCGCCAGCAGCTTGGTGACTAGCGGGATCTACGAGCAGTACTTC	CASSLVTSGIYEQYF
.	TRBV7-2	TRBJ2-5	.	TGTGCCAGCAGCTTAGGAACCTCGGTCGTGGAGACCCAGTACTTC	CASSLGTSVVETQYF
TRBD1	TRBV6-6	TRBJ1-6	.	TGTGCCAGCAGTCCCGGGACAGTCAATTCACCCCTCCACTTT	CASSPGTVNSPLHF
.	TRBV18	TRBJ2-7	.	TGTGCCAGCTCACAGGGGGGGTTCTACGAGCAGTACTTC	CASSQGGFYEQYF
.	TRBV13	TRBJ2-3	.	TGTGCCAGCAGCTTAGAATCCGCGACAGATACGCAGTATTTT	CASSLESATDTQYF
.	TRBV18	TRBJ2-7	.	TGTGCCAGCTCACCACCGGCAAGGGGCGAGCAGTACTTC	CASSPPARGEQYF
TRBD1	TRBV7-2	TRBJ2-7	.	TGTGCCAGCAGCTTAGCGGTACAGGGGCGCACCTACGAGCAGTACTTC	CASSLAVQGRTYEQYF
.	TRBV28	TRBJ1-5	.	TGTGCCAGCAGTTTATTTACAGGGAATATGCCCCAGCATTTT	CASSLFTGNMPQHF
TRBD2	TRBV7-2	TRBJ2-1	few	TGTGCCAGCAGCCCCTCTAGCGGGACATACAATGAGCAGTTCTTC	CASSPSSGTYNEQFF
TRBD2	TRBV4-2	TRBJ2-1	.	TGTGCCAGCAGCCGGGGACTAGCGGGCCCAATGAGCTCCTACAATGAGCAGTTCTTC	CASSRGLAGPMSSYNEQFF
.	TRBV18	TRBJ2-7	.	TGTGCCAGCTCACCCTGGGCCAGGGGTGACCCGATCTCCTACGAGCAGTACTTC	CASSPWARGDPISYEQYF
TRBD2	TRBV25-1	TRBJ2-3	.	TGTGCCAGCAGTGAATTAGGTTCTAGCGGTCTTAGCACAGATACGCAGTATTTT	CASSELGSSGLSTDTQYF
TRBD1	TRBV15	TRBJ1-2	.	TGTGCCACCAGCAGAGTCCGACAGGGCGCGAGCTATGGCTACACCTTC	CATSRVRQGASYGYTF
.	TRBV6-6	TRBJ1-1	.	TGTGCCAGCAGACTCGGGGGGGCGAACACTGAAGCTTTCTTT	CASRLGGANTEAFF
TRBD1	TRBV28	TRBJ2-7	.	TGTGCCAGCAGTTTAAGCGGGACAGGGGGCCACGAGCAGTACTTC	CASSLSGTGGHEQYF
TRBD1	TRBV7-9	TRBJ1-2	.	TGTGCCAGCAGCTTAGCGCGACAGGGGGCCGGCTACACCTTC	CASSLARQGAGYTF
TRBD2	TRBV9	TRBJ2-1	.	TGTGCCAGCAGCATCCTTCCGGGAGGGCCGAGAAATGAGCAGTTCTTC	CASSILPGGPRNEQFF
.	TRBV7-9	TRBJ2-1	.	TGTGCCAGCAGCTTAGTTCCGCTCAGCAATGAGCAGTTCTTC	CASSLVPLSNEQFF
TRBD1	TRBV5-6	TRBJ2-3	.	TGTGCCAGCAGTTCCACAGGGGATGGGGCAGATACGCAGTATTTT	CASSSTGDGADTQYF
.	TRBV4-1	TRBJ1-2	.	TGCGCCAGCAGCCAAGGCCAGGGGAGCGACTATGGCTACACCTTC	CASSQGQGSDYGYTF
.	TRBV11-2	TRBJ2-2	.	TGTGCCAGCAGCTTAGCAGGGAAAACCGGGGAGCTGTTTTTT	CASSLAGKTGELFF
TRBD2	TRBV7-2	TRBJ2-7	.	TGTGCCAGCAGCTTAGTTAGGTCTAGCGGGCCCTACGAGCAGTACTTC	CASSLVRSSGPYEQYF
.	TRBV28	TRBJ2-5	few	TGTGCCAGCGTGGAAATGGGACATCAAGAGACCCAGTACTTC	CASVEMGHQETQYF
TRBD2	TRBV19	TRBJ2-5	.	TGTGCCAGTAGTCGGCGCGGGAGGGCCGCAGAGACCCAGTACTTC	CASSRRGRAAETQYF